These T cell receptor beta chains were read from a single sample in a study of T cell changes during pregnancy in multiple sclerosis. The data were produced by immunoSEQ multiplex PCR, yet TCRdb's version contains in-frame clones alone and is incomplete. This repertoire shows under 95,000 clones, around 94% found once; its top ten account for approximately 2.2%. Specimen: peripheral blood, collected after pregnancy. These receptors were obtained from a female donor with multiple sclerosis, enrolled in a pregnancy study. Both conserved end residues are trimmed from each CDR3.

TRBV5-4	ASSYGQGFTDGYT
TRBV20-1	SASGRPGYT
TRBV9	ASSVGGSYT
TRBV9	ASSPRGTDTQY
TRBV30	AWRRGRLGANVLT
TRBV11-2	ASSVRTGALLEYEQY
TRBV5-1	ASTGQETQY
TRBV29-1	SVERDRGGRT
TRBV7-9	ASSVGQGGYT
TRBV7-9	ASSLTEGGELF
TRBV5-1	ASSLVTGGNTEAF
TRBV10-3	AISDSGVTDTQY
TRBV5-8	ASSLTGGAKNIQY
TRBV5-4	ASSGTGGQY
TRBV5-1	ASSGQGATNEKLF
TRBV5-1	ASSLGTADTQY
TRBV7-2	ASSFLATNEKLF
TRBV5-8	ASSPRGVGDNSYEQY
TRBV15	ATSEGQGSGYT
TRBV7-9	ASSLPQGANTGELF
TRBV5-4	ASSLAWASGRYEQY
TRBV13	ASSLVGQRSSYEQY
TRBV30	AWNGGKDSNQPQH
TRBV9	ASSVEGGYGITEAF
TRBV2	ASSEAGEAF
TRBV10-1	ASSEQGEYYT
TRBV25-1	ASNGGRASTGELF
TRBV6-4	ASSAGQGFYNEQF
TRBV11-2	ASSNRQGASGNTIY
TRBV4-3	ASSHIQGPNYGYT
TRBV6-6	ASTLAGHQPQH
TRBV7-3	ASSSGQNNQPQH
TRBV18	ASSPAASNQPQH
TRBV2	ASSGQGAYNEQF
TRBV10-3	AISGNGREGAF
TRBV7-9	ASSSRGQSHEKLF
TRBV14	ASRRTGTPTDTQY
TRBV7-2	ASSFSLAPEYGYT
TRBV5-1	ASSLEQGMANVLT
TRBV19	ASSSRGTATYEQY
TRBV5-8	ASSYPGQGVGIQY
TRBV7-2	ASSLGQGIYGYT
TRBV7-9	ASSAKGGTEAF
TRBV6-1	ASSDNLNTEAF
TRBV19	ASSIRLRHLNTEAF